This TCR beta chain stems from a study of blood T cell repertoires in COVID-19. This CDR3 spans 15 amino acids. Losses at the gene ends were 2 bases for V and 3 bases for J; bases not matched to a gene: 2. Germline loops: CDR1 MNHEY, CDR2 SMNVEV (reference sequence). TCRdb keeps only in-frame clones here, not all; method: immunoSEQ multiplex PCR. The data show 150,000 or so clones, with around 79% seen just once and around 8.1% held by the top ten. Sequencing was performed on peripheral blood. This sequence was found in a woman aged 55-70 years with COVID-19, enrolled during active disease. The chain joins TRBV27 to TRBJ2-3; 10 bases align to TRBD2. The DNA for the CDR3 is TGTGCCAGCAGTTTAGGGACTAGCGAGACAGATACGCAGTATTTT. Encoded protein: CASSLGTSETDTQYF.